This TCR beta chain stems from a study of post-analysis software for immune sequencing data. Unique molecular identifiers tagged the TCR beta cDNA libraries. TCRdb reprocessed the PCR reads with MiXCR, giving one entry per CDR3 protein. This sample has about 770,000 distinct CDR3 sequences; about half occur once, and the top ten carry 4% to 5%. Study-level findings and limits: Controls had significantly higher normalized Chao1 diversity than multiple sclerosis patients.

The sample holds a few counts of this clonotype. Antigen: not known. The source is a girl aged 10 to 17 with multiple sclerosis. Sequenced: blood.

Here the CDR3 reads CASSIHSRVHYGYTF. The CDR3 DNA reads TGTGCCAGTAGTATCCACTCCCGGGTGCACTATGGCTACACCTTC. The V and J genes are TRBV19 and TRBJ1-2; D uncertain. Germline assignment: CDR1 LNHDA and CDR2 SQIVND (reference sequence). This CDR3 region has 15 residues. The V end was cut by 3 bases, the J end by 3 bases, with 14 bases between.